This TCR beta chain was found in a study of T cells in localized non-small cell lung cancer. As for this clone: Antigen unknown.

From germline, CDR1 is SGHTA and CDR2 FQGNSA. The CDR3 length is 16 residues. V lost 1 base and J lost 2, with 14 bases in between. Study-level points and caveats: Detection in adjacent lung was observed for a median around 59 of the top 100 tumor clones. Higher blood T cell density tracked longer overall survival. Compared with tumor, uninvolved adjacent lung displayed greater T cell clonality, ranking highest overall.

Method: immunoSEQ multiplex PCR; TCRdb's copy keeps in-frame clones and lacks some. Among about 59,000 clones listed, around 90% were seen once. This specimen consisted of peripheral blood, obtained before any cancer treatment. The clonotype comes from a man aged 40 to 75 with stage I squamous cell lung carcinoma. The V call is TRBV7-2, the J call TRBJ2-5; D gene unclear. CDR3 amino acids: CASSLVGPQPQETQYF. In nucleotides, the CDR3 is TGTGCCAGCAGCTTAGTCGGACCGCAGCCTCAAGAGACCCAGTACTTC.